A selection of T cell receptor beta chains follows, all from one sample in a study of T cell clonotyping in hematopoietic cell transplantation. The protocol was immunoSEQ multiplex PCR, while the TCRdb copy is restricted to in-frame clones and leaves out a portion. The sample consists of approximately 26,000 clones, roughly 91% of them appearing once. Specimen: peripheral blood mononuclear cells, collected before stem cell transplant. The receptors stem from a man in his forties or fifties with acute myeloid leukemia. Some clones in this sample may be carry-over from other donors' samples. CDR3s include the opening cysteine and the closing phenylalanine or tryptophan. A D gene is named only where the DNA matches it firmly. A clone size is listed for some rows: how often the clone was seen (once, few, many), or a class if it is expanded.

-	TRBV4-1	-	TRBJ2-2	TGCGCCAGCAGTGATGGACTTTCGAACACCGGGGAGCTGTTTTTT	CASSDGLSNTGELFF
-	TRBV4-3	-	TRBJ2-5	TGCGCCAGCAGCCAAGGGACTCGGTTCGCAGAGACCCAGTACTTC	CASSQGTRFAETQYF
-	TRBV11-3	-	TRBJ2-7	TGTGCCAGCAGCTTAGGAATTGGGGCCTACGAGCAGTACTTC	CASSLGIGAYEQYF
TRBD1	TRBV23-1	once	TRBJ2-4	TGCGCCAGCAGTCAGCGGGACAGGGGGGCCAAAAACATTCAGTACTTC	CASSQRDRGAKNIQYF
TRBD2	TRBV9	once	TRBJ2-3	TGTGCCAGCAGCGTAGGGCTAGCGGGGACGGGGTACACAGATACGCAGTATTTT	CASSVGLAGTGYTDTQYF
-	TRBV2	-	TRBJ2-5	TGTGCCAGCAGAACGGACCAAGAGACCCAGTACTTC	CASRTDQETQYF
TRBD1	TRBV5-1	-	TRBJ1-3	TGCGCCAGCAGCGCCCGGACAGGGTCAGATGGAGACACCATATATTTT	CASSARTGSDGDTIYF
-	TRBV9	-	TRBJ2-5	TGTGCCAGCAGCGTAGGCGTGGGAATCCGGCAAGAGACCCAGTACTTC	CASSVGVGIRQETQYF
-	TRBV5-1	-	TRBJ1-4	TGCGCCAGCAGCTTGTGGGGGAAGGAAAAACTGTTTTTT	CASSLWGKEKLFF
TRBD2	TRBV7-8	-	TRBJ2-3	TGTGCCAGCAGCTTAAATCTGGGGGGGACCGCAGATACGCAGTATTTT	CASSLNLGGTADTQYF
-	TRBV4-3	-	TRBJ1-3	TGCGCCAGCAGCCAAGATGCCGGACCTTCTGGAAACACCATATATTTT	CASSQDAGPSGNTIYF
TRBD1	TRBV10-3	once	TRBJ1-1	TGTGCCATCAGTGGAGCAGCAGGGGGCGGCACTGAAGCTTTCTTT	CAISGAAGGGTEAFF
-	TRBV19	-	TRBJ1-1	TGTGCCAGTACCGCTGAGGTTGGCACTGAAGCTTTCTTT	CASTAEVGTEAFF
-	TRBV30	-	TRBJ1-5	TGTGCCTGGAGTGTACAATTAGGCCGTCAGCCCCAGCATTTT	CAWSVQLGRQPQHF
-	TRBV2	-	TRBJ2-3	TGTGCCAGCATTCGGAGCGGGCGCACAGATACGCAGTATTTT	CASIRSGRTDTQYF
TRBD2	TRBV5-4	-	TRBJ2-5	TGTGCCAGCAGCTTGGCCGGGACTAGAGAGACCCAGTACTTC	CASSLAGTRETQYF
-	TRBV6-1	-	TRBJ2-5	TGTGCCAGCAATTTCCAGCAAGAGACCCAGTACTTC	CASNFQQETQYF
TRBD1	TRBV28	-	TRBJ1-1	TGTGCCAGCGTGGACAGGGAAGCTTTCTTT	CASVDREAFF
TRBD1	TRBV7-2	-	TRBJ1-1	TGTGCCAGCAGCCTGGGACAGACCCTGAACACTGAAGCTTTCTTT	CASSLGQTLNTEAFF
-	TRBV28	-	TRBJ1-2	TGTGCCAGCAGCCGGACGGTTAACTATGGCTACACCTTC	CASSRTVNYGYTF
-	TRBV30	-	TRBJ1-1	TGTGCCTGGAGTGCGAGAAGATTTGAAGCTTTCTTT	CAWSARRFEAFF